Listed below are T cell receptor beta chains from one sample, sequenced in a study of cytomegalovirus exposure and HLA in healthy donors. Produced via immunoSEQ multiplex PCR; TCRdb's table is partial and in-frame only. The table records about 190,000 clones, almost 75% of them present only once. What was sequenced was PBMCs. The receptor set was obtained from a woman under 40 in good health and CMV-seropositive. The conserved cysteine and the conserved F or W are not part of the CDR3 here. The order of the fields is clone size, D gene, V gene, J gene, CDR3 protein. The D gene is left open where the match is weak. Part of the rows lack a size; the others show once, few, many or a class for expanded clones.

>NA|NA|TRBV7-6|TRBJ2-7
ASSLAVRTLNPVEQY
>NA|NA|TRBV19|TRBJ2-7
ASSDGLASCEQY
>NA|TRBD1|TRBV27|TRBJ2-3
ASSLRQGRRDTQY
>NA|TRBD1|TRBV19|TRBJ1-2
ASRTGLGYT
>NA|NA|TRBV5-6|TRBJ2-1
ASSLIRGVSYNEQF
>NA|NA|TRBV7-9|TRBJ2-7
ASSLGAAEQY
>NA|NA|TRBV5-8|TRBJ1-5
ASSLGAHNQPQH
>few|NA|TRBV28|TRBJ1-1
ASRAPVGGTEAF
>few|NA|TRBV10-1|TRBJ2-7
ASSVQGRAHEQY
>once|NA|TRBV2|TRBJ2-1
ASSEEGVGGSHRF
>NA|NA|TRBV19|TRBJ1-5
ASSIRGPTRPQH
>few|NA|TRBV7-9|TRBJ2-1
ASSLDFNEQF
>once|TRBD2|TRBV10-3|TRBJ2-1
AISLTSGYNEQF
>NA|NA|TRBV19|TRBJ2-1
ASSIGTFQF
>NA|TRBD1|TRBV6-1|TRBJ1-3
ASTQGAGGNTIY
>once|TRBD2|TRBV7-9|TRBJ2-7
ASSPGREVRYEQY
>NA|NA|TRBV27|TRBJ1-1
ASSPAGENTEAF
>NA|NA|TRBV15|TRBJ2-1
ATSRDPSGLYNEQF
>NA|NA|TRBV11-2|TRBJ1-5
ASSLQYQPQH
>NA|NA|TRBV15|TRBJ2-1
ATSRVKRSSYNEQF
>NA|NA|TRBV14|TRBJ2-2
ASSQESTLGELF
>NA|NA|TRBV5-4|NA
ASSFRDIPYEQY